These T cell receptor beta chains were read from a single sample in a study of shared clonotypes between healthy human individuals. Assay used: immunoSEQ multiplex PCR; TCRdb lists only in-frame clones, some missing. The profile covers roughly 96,000 clones, with approximately 44% appearing a single time and around 15% taken by the ten largest. The sequenced material came from PBMCs. The origin of the receptors is a woman aged 40 to 50 in good health. Some clones in this sample may be carry-over from other donors' samples. CDR3s include the opening cysteine and the closing phenylalanine or tryptophan. The D gene is left open where the match is weak. Not all rows give a size; the values are once, few, many and, for expanded clones, a class.

clone_size: many; d_call: .; v_call: TRBV7-9; j_call: TRBJ2-3; cdr3_aa: CASSLDRSTQYF; cdr3_nt: TGTGCCAGCAGCTTAGATCGGTCTACGCAGTATTTT
clone_size: few; d_call: .; v_call: TRBV7-9; j_call: TRBJ2-1; cdr3_aa: CASSSAGTHNEQFF; cdr3_nt: TGTGCCAGCAGCTCCGCCGGGACCCACAATGAGCAGTTCTTC
clone_size: many; d_call: TRBD2; v_call: TRBV30; j_call: TRBJ2-3; cdr3_aa: CAWRASGHTDTQYF; cdr3_nt: TGTGCCTGGAGGGCTAGCGGCCACACAGATACGCAGTATTTT
clone_size: .; d_call: TRBD2; v_call: TRBV5-4; j_call: TRBJ2-5; cdr3_aa: CASSLKLAGQETQYF; cdr3_nt: TGTGCCAGCAGCTTGAAGCTAGCGGGGCAAGAGACCCAGTACTTC
clone_size: few; d_call: TRBD1; v_call: TRBV10-3; j_call: TRBJ1-6; cdr3_aa: CAISVRGLTDNSPLHF; cdr3_nt: TGTGCCATCAGTGTAAGGGGGCTGACGGATAATTCACCCCTCCACTTT
clone_size: many; d_call: .; v_call: TRBV6-6; j_call: TRBJ1-5; cdr3_aa: CASSPYREQPQHF; cdr3_nt: TGTGCCAGCAGTCCATACAGGGAACAGCCCCAGCATTTT
clone_size: few; d_call: .; v_call: TRBV7-3; j_call: TRBJ2-3; cdr3_aa: CASSPAHSTDTQYF; cdr3_nt: TGTGCCAGCAGCCCCGCCCACAGCACAGATACGCAGTATTTT
clone_size: .; d_call: TRBD2; v_call: TRBV7-9; j_call: TRBJ2-7; cdr3_aa: CASSLSPGLAGGGPYEQYF; cdr3_nt: TGTGCCAGCAGCTTATCCCCCGGACTAGCGGGAGGGGGACCCTACGAGCAGTACTTC
clone_size: .; d_call: .; v_call: TRBV5-6; j_call: TRBJ2-1; cdr3_aa: CASSLVASGYNEQFF; cdr3_nt: TGTGCCAGCAGCTTGGTGGCTAGTGGCTACAATGAGCAGTTCTTC
clone_size: many; d_call: .; v_call: TRBV2; j_call: TRBJ1-5; cdr3_aa: CASSDRGDGQPQHF; cdr3_nt: TGTGCCAGCAGTGACCGGGGGGATGGGCAGCCCCAGCATTTT
clone_size: few; d_call: .; v_call: TRBV19; j_call: TRBJ1-1; cdr3_aa: CASSTTVNTEAFF; cdr3_nt: TGTGCCAGTAGCACGACGGTAAACACTGAAGCTTTCTTT
clone_size: many; d_call: TRBD2; v_call: TRBV30; j_call: TRBJ2-5; cdr3_aa: CAWIASGRAGTQYF; cdr3_nt: TGTGCCTGGATAGCGAGCGGGAGGGCTGGGACCCAGTACTTC
clone_size: many; d_call: .; v_call: TRBV7-3; j_call: TRBJ2-3; cdr3_aa: CASSITDTQYF; cdr3_nt: TGTGCCAGCAGCATCACAGATACGCAGTATTTT
clone_size: many; d_call: .; v_call: TRBV6-5; j_call: TRBJ1-2; cdr3_aa: CASSPTRGDGYTF; cdr3_nt: TGTGCCAGCAGTCCGACCCGGGGGGACGGCTACACCTTC
clone_size: .; d_call: .; v_call: TRBV7-8; j_call: TRBJ2-7; cdr3_aa: CASSNIPGALGEQYF; cdr3_nt: TGTGCCAGCAGCAACATTCCTGGGGCGTTGGGAGAGCAGTACTTC